The rows below give T cell receptor beta chains drawn from one sample of a study of cytomegalovirus exposure and HLA in healthy donors. Clones were sequenced by immunoSEQ multiplex PCR, and TCRdb holds only the in-frame ones, with some missing. The sample data list 56,000 or so clones. Specimen: PBMCs. Receptors originate from a man in his forties in good health and CMV-seropositive. The CDR3 runs from the conserved cysteine through the conserved F or W. Fields, in order: J gene, V gene, D gene, CDR3 DNA, CDR3 protein. The D gene is left open where the match is weak.

>TRBJ1-2|TRBV9|-
TGTGCCAGCAGCGAAAGACAGGCTGGCTACACCTTC
CASSERQAGYTF
>TRBJ2-7|TRBV5-1|TRBD1
TGCGCCAGCAGCTCGCGGACAGGGGGCTTCGGGGAGCAGTACTTC
CASSSRTGGFGEQYF
>TRBJ2-5|TRBV2|TRBD1
TGTGCCAGCGCCGACAGGGTTGAGACCCAGTACTTC
CASADRVETQYF
>TRBJ2-3|TRBV5-1|TRBD2
TGCGCCAGCAGCTTCTCTAGCGGGGGGGCTGTTAGCACAGATACGCAGTATTTT
CASSFSSGGAVSTDTQYF
>TRBJ1-6|TRBV13|-
TGTGCCAGCAGCGACCGGACAGATAATTCACCCCTCCACTTT
CASSDRTDNSPLHF
>TRBJ2-7|TRBV9|TRBD2
TGTGCCAGCAGCGTAGGGTTAGCGGGAGAGTTTGGCGAGCAGTACTTC
CASSVGLAGEFGEQYF
>TRBJ2-1|TRBV6-5|-
TGTGCCAGCAAGCCTACCCCCTACAATGAGCAGTTCTTC
CASKPTPYNEQFF
>TRBJ2-3|TRBV4-2|TRBD2
TGTGCCAGCAGCCAAGAGGGAGCGGGGGGCCCCAGCACAGATACGCAGTATTTT
CASSQEGAGGPSTDTQYF
>TRBJ2-2|TRBV7-3|TRBD2
TGTGCCAGCAGCTTAACTGCGGGAGGGACCGGGGAGCTGTTTTTT
CASSLTAGGTGELFF
>TRBJ1-2|TRBV28|-
TGTGCCAGCAGTGCGGGGTCAGGGAACTATGGCTACACCTTC
CASSAGSGNYGYTF
>TRBJ2-2|TRBV9|-
TGTGCCAGCAGCGTAGGTTCCCCCGGCACCGGGGAGCTGTTTTTT
CASSVGSPGTGELFF
>TRBJ1-2|TRBV18|-
TGTGCCAGCTCCCCAGGACAGCTCTATGGCTACACCTTC
CASSPGQLYGYTF